These T cell receptor beta chains were read from a single sample in a study of OX40 agonist ivuxolimab in advanced cancers. Here immunoSEQ multiplex PCR was the method, and the copy in TCRdb shows in-frame clones only, minus some. The data show 65,000 to 100,000 clones, 80% to 90% seen once. This specimen consisted of CD4+ or CD8+ T cells sorted from blood, obtained in a trial of the OX40 agonist ivuxolimab. These receptors all come from an adult with an advanced solid tumor such as melanoma, head and neck, liver or kidney cancer. The CDR3 runs from the conserved cysteine through the conserved F or W. The D gene is left open where the match is weak. Expanded clones are given a class, and other clones once, few, many or no size at all.

j_call | v_call | clone_size | d_call | cdr3_nt | cdr3_aa
TRBJ2-7 | TRBV6-5 | once | - | TGTGCCAGCAGTTCAGGTGCGGGCGAGCAGTACTTC | CASSSGAGEQYF
TRBJ1-1 | TRBV18 | - | - | TGTGCCAGCTCCCCTCAGAGGGACACTGAAGCTTTCTTT | CASSPQRDTEAFF
TRBJ2-2 | TRBV2 | - | TRBD2 | TGTGCCAGCAGAGCCGGGACTAATACCGGGGAGCTGTTTTTT | CASRAGTNTGELFF
TRBJ2-7 | TRBV6-6 | - | TRBD1 | TGTGCCAGCCTTAGGGGGACAGCAGACTCCTACGAGCAGTACTTC | CASLRGTADSYEQYF
TRBJ2-2 | TRBV7-2 | - | TRBD2 | TGTGCCAGCAGCCAGACTAGCGGGAGGGCCCGAGCCGGGGAGCTGTTTTTT | CASSQTSGRARAGELFF
TRBJ2-1 | TRBV5-4 | - | - | TGTGCCAGCAGCTCCTTCAATGAGCAGTTCTTC | CASSSFNEQFF
TRBJ2-5 | TRBV30 | once | - | TGTGCCTGGAACTCGGGGGCTTGGGAGACCCAGTACTTC | CAWNSGAWETQYF
TRBJ2-3 | TRBV19 | - | TRBD2 | TGTGCCAGTAGTCCTTGGACTAGCGGGAGTCCAGATACGCAGTATTTT | CASSPWTSGSPDTQYF
TRBJ2-7 | TRBV2 | - | - | TGTGCCAGCAGTGGGAAGGGGGGCCCCTACGAGCAGTACTTC | CASSGKGGPYEQYF
TRBJ2-3 | TRBV27 | - | - | TGTGCCAGCAAACCGGGACTGAGCACAGATACGCAGTATTTT | CASKPGLSTDTQYF
TRBJ2-7 | TRBV6-5 | - | - | TGTGCCAGCAGTTACCCGGGAGCCTACGAGCAGTACTTC | CASSYPGAYEQYF
TRBJ1-2 | TRBV30 | - | - | TGTGCCTGGAGACAGTCGCGGGGCTACACCTTC | CAWRQSRGYTF
TRBJ2-3 | TRBV18 | - | TRBD2 | TGTGCCAGCTCACTTCAACTAGCGGGGGGGAGCACAGATACGCAGTATTTT | CASSLQLAGGSTDTQYF
TRBJ2-3 | TRBV11-2 | - | - | TGTGCCAGCAGCCGGCGGTGGGGAGGCGAGAGCGACTTGGGGTATTTT | CASSRRWGGESDLGYF
TRBJ1-2 | TRBV5-1 | few | TRBD1 | TGCGCCAGCAGCGTGTCCGGGACAGTCAACTATGGCTACACCTTC | CASSVSGTVNYGYTF
TRBJ2-7 | TRBV9 | - | TRBD1 | TGTGCCAGCAGCGGAAAAACAGGGGGCGGTTACGAGCAGTACTTC | CASSGKTGGGYEQYF
TRBJ2-3 | TRBV28 | - | - | TGTGCCAGCGGTATTGGGACGGCAAATACGCAGTATTTT | CASGIGTANTQYF
TRBJ2-7 | TRBV21-1 | - | - | TGTGCCAGCAGCAGCAGAAAGGGGACGAGCCATCCCCCGAGGTACTTC | CASSSRKGTSHPPRYF
TRBJ2-3 | TRBV7-9 | - | - | TGTGCCAGCAGCCCCCAGCTGGGGGGTACAGATACGCAGTATTTT | CASSPQLGGTDTQYF
TRBJ2-7 | TRBV9 | once | - | TGTGCCAGCAGCGTAGACCGGGGCGAGCAGTACTTC | CASSVDRGEQYF
TRBJ1-2 | TRBV6-1 | - | - | TGTGCCAGCAGTGAGATAGGGGCCCCCTCTAACTATGGCTACACCTTC | CASSEIGAPSNYGYTF
TRBJ2-1 | TRBV21-1 | - | - | TGTGCCAGCATCGGGACTAGCGGCAATGAGCAGTTCTTC | CASIGTSGNEQFF
TRBJ1-2 | TRBV7-9 | - | - | TGTGCCAGCAGCTTAGGAAACGGACTCGGAGGCTACACCTTC | CASSLGNGLGGYTF
TRBJ2-3 | TRBV7-9 | - | - | TGTGCCAGCAGCTTGGGACTGCGCACAGATACGCAGTATTTT | CASSLGLRTDTQYF
TRBJ2-2 | TRBV25-1 | once | TRBD1 | TGTGCCAGCAGGGGACAGGCTCCGAACACCGGGGAGCTGTTTTTT | CASRGQAPNTGELFF
TRBJ2-5 | TRBV4-2 | - | - | TGTGCCAGCAGCCAAGTTTGGTCGGAGGGGGGGGAGACCCAGTACTTC | CASSQVWSEGGETQYF
TRBJ2-2 | TRBV10-2 | - | TRBD2 | TGCGCCAGCAAGACTAGCGGGAACACCGGGGAGCTGTTTTTT | CASKTSGNTGELFF
TRBJ1-4 | TRBV30 | - | - | TGTGCCTACGGACGGGAAAAACTGTTTTTT | CAYGREKLFF
TRBJ2-5 | TRBV6-5 | - | - | TGTGCCAGCAGTACCGGGTCGGAGACCCAGTACTTC | CASSTGSETQYF
TRBJ1-2 | TRBV6-5 | - | TRBD1 | TGTGCCAGCAGTAGGGGACAGGGAAACTATGGCTACACCTTC | CASSRGQGNYGYTF
TRBJ2-1 | TRBV11-2 | - | - | TGTGCCAGCAGCTTAGACCGGGGACGATACAATGAGCAGTTCTTC | CASSLDRGRYNEQFF
TRBJ1-4 | TRBV5-1 | once | TRBD1 | TGCGCCAGCAGCCTCGGACAGGCAAATAATGAAAAACTGTTTTTT | CASSLGQANNEKLFF
TRBJ2-7 | TRBV30 | - | TRBD2 | TGTGCCTGGAGTGTAGGAAGCGGGAGCGAGGACGAGCAGTACTTC | CAWSVGSGSEDEQYF